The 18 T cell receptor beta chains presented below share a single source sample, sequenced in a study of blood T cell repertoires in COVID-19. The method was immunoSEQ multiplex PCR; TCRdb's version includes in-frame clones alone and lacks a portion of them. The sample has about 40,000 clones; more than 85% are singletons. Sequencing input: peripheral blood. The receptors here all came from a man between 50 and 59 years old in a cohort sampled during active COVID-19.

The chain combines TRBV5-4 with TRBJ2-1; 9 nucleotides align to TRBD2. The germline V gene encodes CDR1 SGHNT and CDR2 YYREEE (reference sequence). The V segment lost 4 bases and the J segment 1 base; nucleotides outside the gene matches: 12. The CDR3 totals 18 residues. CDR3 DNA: TGTGCCAGCAGCGAAGACGGGGGCGGGAGGGCGTCCTACAATGAGCAGTTCTTC. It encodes CASSEDGGGRASYNEQFF.

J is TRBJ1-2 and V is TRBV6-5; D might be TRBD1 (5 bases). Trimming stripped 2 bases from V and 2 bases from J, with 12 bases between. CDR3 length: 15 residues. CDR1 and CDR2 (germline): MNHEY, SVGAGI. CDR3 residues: CASSYGAGQNYGYTF. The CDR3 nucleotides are TGTGCCAGCAGTTACGGGGCAGGACAAAACTATGGCTACACCTTC.

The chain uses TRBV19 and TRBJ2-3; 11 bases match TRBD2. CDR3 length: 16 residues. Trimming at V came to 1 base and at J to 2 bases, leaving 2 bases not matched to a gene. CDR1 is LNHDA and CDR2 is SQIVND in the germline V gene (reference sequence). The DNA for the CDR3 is TGTGCCAGTAGTATAGGACTAGCGGGGACCACAGATACGCAGTATTTT. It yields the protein CASSIGLAGTTDTQYF.

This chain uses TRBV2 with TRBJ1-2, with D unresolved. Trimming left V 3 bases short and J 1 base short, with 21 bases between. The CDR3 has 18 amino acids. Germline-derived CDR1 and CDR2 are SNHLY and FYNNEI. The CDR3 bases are TGTGCCAGCAGTGAGTCGGGGATACCACTAGGGAGTAACTATGGCTACACCTTC. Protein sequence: CASSESGIPLGSNYGYTF.

CDR3 in amino acids: CASGQGSGRPSYEQYV. DNA of the CDR3: TGCGCCAGCGGGCAGGGTAGCGGGAGGCCCTCCTACGAGCAGTACGTC. The chain combines TRBV10-1 with TRBJ2-7; TRBD2 aligns across 10 bases. The CDR3 is 16 residues long. Germline lookup yields CDR1 WNHNN and CDR2 SYGVQD (reference sequence). V lost 8 bases to trimming and J lost 0 bases; unmatched junction nucleotides: 10.

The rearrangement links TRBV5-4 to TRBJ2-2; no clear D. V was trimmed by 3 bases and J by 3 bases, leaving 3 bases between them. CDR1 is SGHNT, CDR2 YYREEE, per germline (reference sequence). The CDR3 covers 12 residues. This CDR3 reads CASSSYTGELFF. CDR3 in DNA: TGTGCCAGCAGCTCTTACACCGGGGAGCTGTTTTTT.

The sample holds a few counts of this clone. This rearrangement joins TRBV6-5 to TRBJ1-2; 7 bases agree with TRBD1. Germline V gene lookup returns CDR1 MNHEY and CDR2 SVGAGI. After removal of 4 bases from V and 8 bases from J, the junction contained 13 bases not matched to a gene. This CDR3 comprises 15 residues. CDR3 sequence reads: CASSFYTDRRDGYTF. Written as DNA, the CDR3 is TGTGCCAGCAGTTTTTACACGGACAGGAGGGACGGCTACACCTTC.

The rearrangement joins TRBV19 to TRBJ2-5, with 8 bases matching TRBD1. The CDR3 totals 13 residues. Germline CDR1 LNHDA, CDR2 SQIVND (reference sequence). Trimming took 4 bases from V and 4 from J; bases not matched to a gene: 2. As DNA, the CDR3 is TGTGCCAGTAGTAGGACAGGGCGAGAGACCCAGTACTTC. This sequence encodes CASSRTGRETQYF.

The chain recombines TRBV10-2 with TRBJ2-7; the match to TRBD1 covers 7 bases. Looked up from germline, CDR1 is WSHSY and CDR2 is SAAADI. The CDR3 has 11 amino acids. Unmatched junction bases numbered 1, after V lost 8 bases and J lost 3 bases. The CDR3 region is CASGQDYEQYV. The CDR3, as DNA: TGCGCCAGCGGACAGGACTACGAGCAGTACGTC.

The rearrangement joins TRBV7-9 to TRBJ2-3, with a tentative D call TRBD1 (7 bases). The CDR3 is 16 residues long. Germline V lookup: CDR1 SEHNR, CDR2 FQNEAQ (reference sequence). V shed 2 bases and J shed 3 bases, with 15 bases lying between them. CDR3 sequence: CASSLHQGGITDTQYF. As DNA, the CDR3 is TGTGCCAGCAGCTTACATCAGGGGGGTATAACAGATACGCAGTATTTT.

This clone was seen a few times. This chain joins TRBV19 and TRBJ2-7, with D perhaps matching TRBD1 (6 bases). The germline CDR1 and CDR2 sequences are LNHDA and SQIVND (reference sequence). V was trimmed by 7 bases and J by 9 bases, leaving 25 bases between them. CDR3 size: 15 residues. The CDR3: CASKKGHPGLIGQYV. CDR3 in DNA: TGTGCCAGTAAAAAGGGACACCCAGGGTTAATCGGGCAGTACGTC.

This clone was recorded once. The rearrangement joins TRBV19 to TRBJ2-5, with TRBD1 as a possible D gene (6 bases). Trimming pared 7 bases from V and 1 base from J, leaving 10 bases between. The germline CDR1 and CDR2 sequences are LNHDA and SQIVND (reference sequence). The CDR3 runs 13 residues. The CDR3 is CASNQGPQETQYF. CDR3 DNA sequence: TGTGCCAGTAACCAGGGGCCCCAAGAGACCCAGTACTTC.

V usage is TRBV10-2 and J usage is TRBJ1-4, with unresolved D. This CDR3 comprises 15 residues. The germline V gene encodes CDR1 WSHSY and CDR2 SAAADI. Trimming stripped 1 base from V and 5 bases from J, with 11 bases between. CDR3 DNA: TGCGCCAGCAGTGAGTTCCGGACGGGAAATGAAAAACTGTTTTTT. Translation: CASSEFRTGNEKLFF.

This CDR3 reads CASSLGGGEKLFF. CDR3 in DNA: TGTGCCAGCAGTTTAGGGGGTGGTGAAAAACTGTTTTTT. The genes are TRBV6-5 and TRBJ1-4, with D possibly being TRBD1 (6 bases). The CDR3 runs to 13 residues. V lost 4 bases to trimming and J lost 7 bases, with 10 bases between them. CDR1 and CDR2 from the germline V gene are MNHEY and SVGAGI.

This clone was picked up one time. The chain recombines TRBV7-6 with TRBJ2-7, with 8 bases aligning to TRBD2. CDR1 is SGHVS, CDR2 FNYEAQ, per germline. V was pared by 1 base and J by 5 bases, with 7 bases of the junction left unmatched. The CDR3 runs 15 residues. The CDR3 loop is CASSLGVSGTHEQYV. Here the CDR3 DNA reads TGTGCCAGCAGCTTAGGAGTTAGCGGGACCCACGAGCAGTACGTC.

The CDR3 DNA follows: TGTGCCAGCAGCCCCGCGCAGGGTTTTTATGACACTGAAGCTTTCTTT. Translation gives CASSPAQGFYDTEAFF. The rearrangement uses TRBV9 and TRBJ1-1; D perhaps matches TRBD1 (5 bases). Germline V gene lookup returns CDR1 SGDLS and CDR2 YYNGEE. Trimming took off 4 bases at V and 3 bases at J, with 19 bases between the two ends. CDR3 length: 16 residues.

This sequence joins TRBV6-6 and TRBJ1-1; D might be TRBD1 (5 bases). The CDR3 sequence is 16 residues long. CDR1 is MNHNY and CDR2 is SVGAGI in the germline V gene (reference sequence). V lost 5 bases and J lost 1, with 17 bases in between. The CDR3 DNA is TGTGCCAGCAGTCATCAAGCGGGGACGGGGAACACTGAAGCTTTCTTT. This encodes CASSHQAGTGNTEAFF.

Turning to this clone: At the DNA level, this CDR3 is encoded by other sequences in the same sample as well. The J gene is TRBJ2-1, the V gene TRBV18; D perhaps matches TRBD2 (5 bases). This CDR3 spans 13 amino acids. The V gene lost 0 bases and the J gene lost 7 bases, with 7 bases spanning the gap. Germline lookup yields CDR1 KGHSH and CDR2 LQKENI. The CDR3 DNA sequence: TGTGCCAGCTCACCACCCCTAGCTAATGAGCAGTTCTTC. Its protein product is CASSPPLANEQFF.